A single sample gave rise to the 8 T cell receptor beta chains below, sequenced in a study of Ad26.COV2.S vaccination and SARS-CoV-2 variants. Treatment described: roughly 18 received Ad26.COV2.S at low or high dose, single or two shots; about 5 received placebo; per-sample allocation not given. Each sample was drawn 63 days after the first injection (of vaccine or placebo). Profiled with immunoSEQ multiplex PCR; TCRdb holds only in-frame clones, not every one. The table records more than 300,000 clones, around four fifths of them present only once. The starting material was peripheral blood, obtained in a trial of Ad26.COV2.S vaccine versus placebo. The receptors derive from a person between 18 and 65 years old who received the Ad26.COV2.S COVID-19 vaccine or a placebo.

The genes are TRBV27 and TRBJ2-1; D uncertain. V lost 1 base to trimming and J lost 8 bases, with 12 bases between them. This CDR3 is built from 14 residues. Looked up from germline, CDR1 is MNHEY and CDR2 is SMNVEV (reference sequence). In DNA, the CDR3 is TGTGCCAGCAGTTTATTCCCACATTGGGATGAGCAGTTCTTC. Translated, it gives CASSLFPHWDEQFF.

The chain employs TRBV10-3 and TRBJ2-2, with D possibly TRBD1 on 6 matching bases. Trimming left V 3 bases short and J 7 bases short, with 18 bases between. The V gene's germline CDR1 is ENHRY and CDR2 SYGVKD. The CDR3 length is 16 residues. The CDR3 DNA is TGTGCCATCAGTGAAATCCCAGGGGTGGGCGGCGGGGAGCTGTTTTTT. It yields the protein CAISEIPGVGGGELFF.

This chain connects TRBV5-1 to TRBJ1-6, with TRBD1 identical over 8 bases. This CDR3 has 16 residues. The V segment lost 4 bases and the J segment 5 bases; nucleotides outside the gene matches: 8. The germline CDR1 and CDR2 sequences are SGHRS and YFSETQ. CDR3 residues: CASSRTQGAHNSPLHF. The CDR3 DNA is TGCGCCAGCAGCCGAACCCAGGGGGCCCATAATTCACCCCTCCACTTT.

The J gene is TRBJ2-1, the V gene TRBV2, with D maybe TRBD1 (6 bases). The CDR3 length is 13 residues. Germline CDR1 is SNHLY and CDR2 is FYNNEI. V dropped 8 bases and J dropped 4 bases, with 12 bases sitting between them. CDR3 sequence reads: CASGGHGYNEQFF. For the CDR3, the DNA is TGTGCCAGCGGGGGACACGGATACAATGAGCAGTTCTTC.

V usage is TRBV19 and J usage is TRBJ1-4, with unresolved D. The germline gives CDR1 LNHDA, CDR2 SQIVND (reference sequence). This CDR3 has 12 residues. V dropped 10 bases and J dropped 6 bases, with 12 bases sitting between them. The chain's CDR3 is CATLTEDEKLFF. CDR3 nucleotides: TGTGCCACACTAACCGAGGATGAAAAACTGTTTTTT.

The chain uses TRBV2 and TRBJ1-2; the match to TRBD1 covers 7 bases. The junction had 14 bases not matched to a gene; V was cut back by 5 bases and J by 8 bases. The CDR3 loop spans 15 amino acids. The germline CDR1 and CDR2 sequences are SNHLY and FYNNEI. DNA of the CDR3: TGTGCCAGCAGTACCAGCCGCGGGGGGGACAGCGGCTACACCTTC. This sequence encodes CASSTSRGGDSGYTF.

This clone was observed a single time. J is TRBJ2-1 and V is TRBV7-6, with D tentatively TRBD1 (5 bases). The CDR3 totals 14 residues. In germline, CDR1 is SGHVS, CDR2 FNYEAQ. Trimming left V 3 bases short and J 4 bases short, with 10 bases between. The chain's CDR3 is CASSFLQDYNEQFF. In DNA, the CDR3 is TGTGCCAGCAGCTTTTTACAGGATTACAATGAGCAGTTCTTC.

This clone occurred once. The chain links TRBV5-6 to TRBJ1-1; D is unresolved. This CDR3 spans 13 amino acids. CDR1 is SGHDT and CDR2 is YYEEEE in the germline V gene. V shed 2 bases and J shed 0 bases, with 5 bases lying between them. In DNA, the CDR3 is TGTGCCAGCAGCTTAGATTTGAACACTGAAGCTTTCTTT. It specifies CASSLDLNTEAFF.